What follows are 6 T cell receptor beta chains derived from one specimen sequenced in a study of early T cells in non-severe SARS-CoV-2 infection. Each CDR3 protein is one row after TCRdb ran MiXCR on the 5' RACE reads. The data show 75,000 to 100,000 distinct CDR3 sequences, about 14% seen once. Sample: whole blood. These receptors all stem from an adult who was a healthcare worker with PCR-confirmed SARS-CoV-2 infection or an uninfected control (not recorded which).

The chain uses TRBV7-3 and TRBJ2-3, with D possibly TRBD2 on 6 matching bases. The germline V and J ends were trimmed by 1 base and 2 bases, with 10 bases remaining between them. The CDR3 consists of 15 residues. CDR1 SGHTA and CDR2 FQGTGA come from the germline V gene. The CDR3 loop reads CASSLIAGLTDTQYF. The CDR3 bases are TGTGCCAGCAGCTTAATTGCGGGGCTCACAGATACGCAGTATTTT.

This chain uses TRBV15 with TRBJ1-4; no firm D call. Trimming removed 6 bases at V and 4 bases at J, with 12 bases between. Germline CDR1 LNHNV, CDR2 YYDKDF (reference sequence). The CDR3 runs to 14 residues. CDR3 DNA sequence: TGTGCCACCAGGGTGGGCAGAGATAATGAAAAACTGTTTTTT. This sequence encodes CATRVGRDNEKLFF.

This clonotype was observed a handful of times. The chain employs TRBV6-5 and TRBJ2-2; D not certain. Germline V gene data show CDR1 as MNHEY and CDR2 as SVGAGI. The CDR3 runs 15 residues. V gave up 6 bases and J gave up 4 bases, with 15 bases separating them. CDR3 sequence: CASSPTPFPTGELFF. In DNA form, the CDR3 reads TGTGCCAGCAGCCCAACTCCCTTCCCCACCGGGGAGCTGTTTTTT.

The chain links TRBV12-3 or TRBV12-4 to TRBJ1-1; perhaps TRBD1 as D (5 bases). The CDR3 spans 15 residues. Trimming removed 3 bases at V and 1 base at J, with 12 bases between. This CDR3 reads CASSFFQGANTEAFF. CDR3 bases: TGTGCCAGCAGTTTCTTTCAGGGAGCGAACACTGAAGCTTTCTTT.

This clonotype was seen a handful of times. The chain links TRBV6-2 or TRBV6-3 to TRBJ1-1, with D unclear. Trimming took 0 bases from V and 0 from J, leaving 8 bases between them. CDR1 is MNHEY, CDR2 SVGEGT, per germline. This CDR3 has 15 amino acids. CDR3 bases: TGTGCCAGCAGTTACTCACCGACTATGAACACTGAAGCTTTCTTT. Its protein is CASSYSPTMNTEAFF.

The chain uses TRBV29-1 and TRBJ2-7; TRBD2 might be the D (6 bases). This CDR3 has 13 residues. CDR1 and CDR2 from the germline V gene are SQVTM and ANQGSEA. V was trimmed by 7 bases and J by 7 bases, leaving 20 bases between them. The CDR3 protein is CSADKGGIGEQYF. The CDR3 DNA is TGCAGCGCTGACAAAGGAGGGATCGGGGAGCAGTACTTC.